A selection of T cell receptor beta chains follows, all from one sample in a study of cytomegalovirus exposure and HLA in healthy donors. Repertoires were generated with immunoSEQ multiplex PCR, while TCRdb's copy carries only in-frame clones and drops some. The sample lists more than 110,000 clones, approximately 73% occurring once. The source material was PBMCs. All receptors come from a woman in her 40s in good health and CMV-seronegative. Each CDR3 is given with its conserved first and last residue. A D gene is named only where the DNA matches it firmly. Where a row states a size, it is once, few, many or the class of an expanded clone; other rows omit it.

TGCGCCAGCAGCCAAGGCATGAGTAAAGGGGGGCGGGAGACTGAAGCTTTCTTT CASSQGMSKGGRETEAFF few TRBJ1-1 TRBV4-1 -
TGTGCCAGCAGCTTAGGCGCGGATAGCAATCAGCCCCAGCATTTT CASSLGADSNQPQHF - TRBJ1-5 TRBV7-6 -
TGTGCCAGCAGCACGCGTTGGACCGGGGAGCTGTTTTTT CASSTRWTGELFF once TRBJ2-2 TRBV5-5 -
TGTGCCAGCAGTGAGACAGGGGAAGGGTCACCCCTCCACTTT CASSETGEGSPLHF few TRBJ1-6 TRBV6-4 TRBD1
TGCGCCAGCAGCCAAGATCAGATAGGGGGAGGGAATCAGCCCCAGCATTTT CASSQDQIGGGNQPQHF - TRBJ1-5 TRBV4-1 -
TGTGCCAGCAGTGAATCTGGACAGGGTCATGAAAAACTGTTTTTT CASSESGQGHEKLFF few TRBJ1-4 TRBV2 TRBD1
TGCGCCAGCAGCCAAGTTTTGGCAAATTGGGACAGCCGGAACACTGAAGCTTTCTTT CASSQVLANWDSRNTEAFF - TRBJ1-1 TRBV4-3 TRBD1
TGCGCCAGCAGCTTGACAGGATCGGCCCATAATTCACCCCTCCACTTT CASSLTGSAHNSPLHF few TRBJ1-6 TRBV5-1 -
TGTGCCAGCAGCGTAGGGCTCAGCGGGGCTGAGCAGTTCTTC CASSVGLSGAEQFF - TRBJ2-1 TRBV7-2 TRBD2
TGCAGCGTTGACGGGGGAGAGACCCAGTACTTC CSVDGGETQYF once TRBJ2-5 TRBV29-1 -
TGTGCCAGCACCCCCGGGGGACAGGGGACCAATGAGCAGTTCTTC CASTPGGQGTNEQFF - TRBJ2-1 TRBV2 TRBD1
TGTGCCAGCAGCTTAGAGCGGACTAATGAAAAACTGTTTTTT CASSLERTNEKLFF - TRBJ1-4 TRBV7-8 -
TGTGCCAGCAGCTTGTTCGGGGCAGGGGGGAATGGCTACACCTTC CASSLFGAGGNGYTF - TRBJ1-2 TRBV5-6 TRBD1
TGTGCCAGCAGCGGGTTACATAGGCCAACACTACGCACAGATACGCAGTATTTT CASSGLHRPTLRTDTQYF medium-sized TRBJ2-3 TRBV7-9 -
TGCGCCAGCAGCTATCAGGACAGGGAGGATGGCTACACCTTC CASSYQDREDGYTF - TRBJ1-2 TRBV5-1 TRBD1
TGCGCCAGCAGCTTGGCCCAGACATTGGGCACTGAAGCTTTCTTT CASSLAQTLGTEAFF - TRBJ1-1 TRBV5-1 -
TGTGCCAGCAGCTTGGAGGTTCAGCGGGGGGGCCGGGCCACCGGGGAGCTGTTTTTT CASSLEVQRGGRATGELFF once TRBJ2-2 TRBV5-5 TRBD2
TGTGCCAGAAGCCTGAACCAGGCACAGGGGGCTAATTCACCCCTCCACTTT CARSLNQAQGANSPLHF - TRBJ1-6 TRBV5-3 TRBD1
TGTGCCATCTCAGAGGGGGTCGCGGAAGCTTTCTTT CAISEGVAEAFF - TRBJ1-1 TRBV10-3 -
TGTGCCATCAGTGAGTCCCAGCAAGAGACCCAGTACTTC CAISESQQETQYF once TRBJ2-5 TRBV10-3 -
TGCGCCAGCAGCTTGGGCAGGAACACCGGGGAGCTGTTTTTT CASSLGRNTGELFF - TRBJ2-2 TRBV5-1 -
TGTGCCAGCAGCTCAAGGGAGGGTCAGGGAAAGACTGAAGCTTTCTTT CASSSREGQGKTEAFF - TRBJ1-1 TRBV4-2 -
TGTGCCAGCAGCCCAACCGGGACAGGGGAAGAGACCCAGTACTTC CASSPTGTGEETQYF - TRBJ2-5 TRBV7-8 TRBD1
TGCGCCAGCAGCTCAACAGGGGGCATAGACACCGGGGAGCTGTTTTTT CASSSTGGIDTGELFF - TRBJ2-2 TRBV5-1 TRBD1
TGTGCCAGCAGACGAGACGAGACAGGGTGGGGGTCCGGGGAGCTGTTTTTT CASRRDETGWGSGELFF once TRBJ2-2 TRBV5-8 TRBD1
TGTGCCAGCAGCCAAGATAGTCGGGGAGAGATCACAGATACGCAGTATTTT CASSQDSRGEITDTQYF - TRBJ2-3 TRBV4-2 -
TGTGCCAGCAGCTTGGGCGGGACGGGGGGCACTGAAGCTTTCTTT CASSLGGTGGTEAFF - TRBJ1-1 TRBV5-4 -
TGCGCCAGCAGCCTACTCGATTCGTACGACTATGGCTACACCTTC CASSLLDSYDYGYTF - TRBJ1-2 TRBV4-1 -